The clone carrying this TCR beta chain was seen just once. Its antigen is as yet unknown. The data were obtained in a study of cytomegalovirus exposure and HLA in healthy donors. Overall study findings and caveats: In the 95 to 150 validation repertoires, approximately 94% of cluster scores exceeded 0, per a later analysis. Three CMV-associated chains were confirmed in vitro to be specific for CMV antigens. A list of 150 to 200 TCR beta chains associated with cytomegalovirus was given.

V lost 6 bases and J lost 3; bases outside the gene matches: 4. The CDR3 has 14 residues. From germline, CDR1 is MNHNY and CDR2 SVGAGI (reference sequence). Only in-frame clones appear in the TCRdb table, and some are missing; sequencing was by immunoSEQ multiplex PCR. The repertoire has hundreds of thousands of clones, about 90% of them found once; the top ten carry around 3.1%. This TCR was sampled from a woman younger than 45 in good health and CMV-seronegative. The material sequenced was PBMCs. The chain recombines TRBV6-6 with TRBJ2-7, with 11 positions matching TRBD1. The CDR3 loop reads CASRGDRGFYEQYF. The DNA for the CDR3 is TGTGCCAGCAGGGGGGACAGGGGGTTCTACGAGCAGTACTTC.